This passage covers 2 T cell receptor beta chains from one sample sequenced in a study of blood T cell repertoires in COVID-19. The protocol was immunoSEQ multiplex PCR, while the TCRdb copy is restricted to in-frame clones and leaves out a portion. There are 150,000 or so clones in the sample; around 84% occur only once, and about 3.3% lies in the top ten. Sequenced input: peripheral blood. These receptors all stem from a human donor with acute or convalescent COVID-19. The donor label of this sample is uncertain.

J is TRBJ1-3 and V is TRBV3-1 (or the pseudogene TRBV3-2); no clear D gene. Deletions cut 4 bases from V and 1 base from J, with 14 bases between. The CDR3 runs 16 residues. Germline loops: CDR1 LGHDT, CDR2 YNNKEL (reference sequence). Written as DNA, the CDR3 is TGTGCCAGCAGCCCCGGTCGGGAGGGTTCTGGAAACACCATATATTTT. This encodes CASSPGREGSGNTIYF.

The V and J genes are TRBV29-1 and TRBJ1-2, with TRBD1 matching over 10 bases. The V segment lost 7 bases and the J segment 7 bases; nucleotides outside the gene matches: 9. CDR1 is SQVTM and CDR2 is ANQGSEA in the germline V gene. CDR3 size: 13 residues. The CDR3 loop reads CSGMTGGRRGYTF. The CDR3 nucleotides are TGCAGCGGAATGACAGGGGGCCGGCGTGGCTACACCTTC.